These 27 T cell receptor beta chains originate from one sample sequenced in a study of T cell responses to AZD1222 COVID-19 vaccine. Repertoires were generated with immunoSEQ multiplex PCR, while TCRdb's copy carries only in-frame clones and drops some. The table includes about 140,000 clones, just under 95% detected once. Material: peripheral blood, obtained 28 days after the second AZD1222 dose. Receptors were obtained from an adult who received the AZD1222 COVID-19 vaccine.

Worth noting for this clone: This sample also contains other DNA sequences that code for the same CDR3. V usage is TRBV6-2 or TRBV6-3 and J usage is TRBJ2-7; D gene ambiguous. V lost 2 bases and J lost 4, with 6 bases in between. The CDR3 totals 12 residues. CDR1 MNHEY and CDR2 SVGEGT come from the germline V gene. The CDR3 sequence is CASSYSPYEQYF. CDR3 nucleotide sequence: TGTGCCAGCAGTTACAGTCCATACGAGCAGTACTTC.

The J gene is TRBJ2-7, the V gene TRBV6-5, with D perhaps TRBD2 (6 bases). CDR1 MNHEY and CDR2 SVGAGI come from the germline V gene. This CDR3 contains 11 residues. V was pared by 11 bases and J by 6 bases, with 14 bases between. The DNA of the CDR3 is TGTGCCTCCGGCCGGGGGACCGAGCAGTACTTC. Its translation: CASGRGTEQYF.

V is TRBV6-2 or TRBV6-3 and J is TRBJ1-5; no definite D call. Looked up from germline, CDR1 is MNHEY and CDR2 is SVGEGT. The CDR3 contains 15 residues. Trimming took off 6 bases at V and 1 base at J, with 13 bases between the two ends. In DNA, the CDR3 is TGTGCCAGCAGCCAGACCCGGCTCAGCAATCAGCCCCAGCATTTT. This translates into CASSQTRLSNQPQHF.

V usage is TRBV4-1 and J usage is TRBJ1-2; TRBD1 aligns across 11 bases. Germline V gene data show CDR1 as MGHRA and CDR2 as YSYEKL. The CDR3 has 14 amino acids. Losses at the gene ends were 4 bases for V and 8 bases for J; bases not matched to a gene: 6. DNA of the CDR3: TGCGCCAGCAGCCCCCCGGGACAGGGGGAGGGCTACACCTTC. Translated, it gives CASSPPGQGEGYTF.

The chain couples TRBV7-2 to TRBJ2-7; 9 nucleotides match TRBD1. This CDR3 is built from 14 residues. Germline loops: CDR1 SGHTA, CDR2 FQGNSA. The V and J ends lost 4 bases and 4 bases, in that order; junction bases with no gene match: 5. In nucleotides, the CDR3 is TGTGCCAGCAGCTCCCGGGACAGGGCTTACGAGCAGTACTTC. This sequence encodes CASSSRDRAYEQYF.

V usage is TRBV19 and J usage is TRBJ2-7; D is possibly TRBD2 (5 bases). Trimming pared 5 bases from V and 4 bases from J, leaving 15 bases between. The CDR3 is 14 residues long. Per the germline V gene, CDR1 is LNHDA and CDR2 is SQIVND (reference sequence). The CDR3 nucleotides read TGTGCCAGTAGTGGAAGCCTGCGGGCTTACGAGCAGTACTTC. The encoded protein is CASSGSLRAYEQYF. Full variable domain (rest looked up from reference TRBV19 and TRBJ2-7): DGGITQSPKYLFRKEGQNVTLSCEQNLNHDAMYWYRQDPGQGLRLIYYSQIVNDFQKGDIAEGYSVSREKKESFPLTVTSAQKNPTAFYLCASSGSLRAYEQYFGPGTRLTVT.

This clone was detected only once. The chain carries TRBV5-8 and TRBJ1-1; D unclear. V was clipped by 0 bases and J by 7 bases, with 13 bases between them. Looked up from germline, CDR1 is SGHTS and CDR2 is YDEGEE. The CDR3 covers 14 residues. CDR3 protein: CASSLGAVYDEAFF. As DNA, the CDR3 is TGTGCCAGCAGCTTGGGCGCGGTCTACGATGAAGCTTTCTTT.

The CDR3 nucleotides are TGTGCCAGCAGCCTTCCTGGGGCCTTTGGGGGTGGCTACACCTTC. This sequence encodes CASSLPGAFGGGYTF. The rearrangement uses TRBV14 and TRBJ1-2; possibly TRBD1 for D (5 bases). The CDR3 extends over 15 amino acids. Germline V gene lookup returns CDR1 SGHDN and CDR2 FVKESK. The germline V and J ends were trimmed by 4 bases and 7 bases, with 19 bases remaining between them.

This clone showed up just once. One end of the junction fails to match germline, which may point to a read error. The chain links TRBV27 to TRBJ2-5, with a weak D call TRBD1 (5 bases). The CDR3 is made up of 13 amino acids. The germline V gene encodes CDR1 MNHEY and CDR2 SMNVEV (reference sequence). CDR3 DNA sequence: TGTGCCAGCAGAACAGGCAACCAGGAGACCCAGTACTTC. Protein product: CASRTGNQETQYF.

This clone was seen only once. The rearrangement joins TRBV4-2 to TRBJ2-5, with a possible D match to TRBD2 (6 bases). This CDR3 has 16 amino acids. V lost 4 bases to trimming and J lost 1 base, with 16 bases between them. Per the germline V gene, CDR1 is LGHNA and CDR2 is YNFKEQ. CDR3 in amino acids: CASSLTGTQTQETQYF. The CDR3 DNA reads TGTGCCAGCAGCCTCACCGGGACTCAAACCCAAGAGACCCAGTACTTC.

This chain joins TRBV7-3 and TRBJ2-2; D is perhaps TRBD1 or TRBD2 (5 bases each). Germline V CDR1 and CDR2: SGHTA, FQGTGA. This CDR3 is 15 amino acids long. The ends were cut back, 2 bases at V and 3 bases at J, with 10 bases in the middle. CDR3 DNA sequence: TGTGCCAGCAGCTTAGAAAGGGGAGACACCGGGGAGCTGTTTTTT. Protein product: CASSLERGDTGELFF.

This chain joins TRBV10-3 and TRBJ1-5, with D unclear. This CDR3 spans 14 amino acids. Trimming cost V 4 bases and J 4 bases, with 11 bases left between them. The germline V gene encodes CDR1 ENHRY and CDR2 SYGVKD. CDR3 region: CAISGEGPNQPQHF. The CDR3 DNA reads as TGTGCCATCAGTGGGGAAGGGCCTAATCAGCCCCAGCATTTT.

This clone has more than one count but fewer than ten. V gene TRBV28 combines with J gene TRBJ1-2; no clear D. Trimming stripped 6 bases from V and 3 bases from J, with 11 bases between. This CDR3 region has 13 residues. Germline V gene data show CDR1 as MDHEN and CDR2 as SYDVKM. CDR3 DNA sequence: TGTGCCAGCAGCATAGCGGGATACTATGGCTACACCTTC. Translation: CASSIAGYYGYTF.

V usage is TRBV2 and J usage is TRBJ2-3; 7 positions agree with TRBD2. Germline values: CDR1 SNHLY, CDR2 FYNNEI. Trimming cost V 6 bases and J 3 bases; bases outside gene matches: 3. CDR3 size: 13 residues. CDR3 region: CASSWEGTDTQYF. As DNA, the CDR3 is TGTGCCAGCAGCTGGGAGGGTACAGATACGCAGTATTTT.

The gene calls are TRBV7-9 and TRBJ1-1, with 8 bases identical to TRBD1. Germline values: CDR1 SEHNR, CDR2 FQNEAQ (reference sequence). The CDR3 has 15 amino acids. V lost 0 bases and J lost 1; bases outside the gene matches: 1. CDR3 coding DNA: TGTGCCAGCAGCTTAGCAGACAGGGGGAACACTGAAGCTTTCTTT. Protein sequence: CASSLADRGNTEAFF.

The gene calls are TRBV19 and TRBJ1-1; D ambiguous. V lost 0 bases to trimming and J lost 3 bases, with 8 bases between them. Germline assignment: CDR1 LNHDA and CDR2 SQIVND (reference sequence). This CDR3 spans 14 amino acids. The CDR3 DNA is TGTGCCAGTAGTATAGATTCGGTGCACACTGAAGCTTTCTTT. Translation: CASSIDSVHTEAFF.

This clone is a singleton in its sample. The germline gene is not matched at one end of the junction; a read error may be the cause. V gene TRBV15 combines with J gene TRBJ1-5, with D unclear. The CDR3 is made up of 14 amino acids. In germline, CDR1 is LNHNV, CDR2 YYDKDF (reference sequence). The CDR3 here is CATSREALNQPQHF. CDR3 nucleotides: TGTGCCACCAGCCGAGAGGCTCTTAATCAGCCCCAGCATTTT.

V and J are TRBV5-1 and TRBJ1-2; D not resolved. The germline V gene has CDR1 SGHRS and CDR2 YFSETQ. The V gene lost 1 base and the J gene lost 1 base, with 17 bases spanning the gap. CDR3 length: 17 residues. As DNA, the CDR3 is TGCGCCAGCAGCTTGAACGCCCCCGGCGGGATTAACTATGGCTACACCTTC. It is translated as CASSLNAPGGINYGYTF.

This clone was seen only once. This chain connects TRBV7-3 to TRBJ1-2; TRBD1 matches at 8 bases. The germline gives CDR1 SGHTA, CDR2 FQGTGA. This CDR3 contains 13 residues. The V and J ends lost 4 bases and 8 bases, in that order; junction bases with no gene match: 6. DNA for the CDR3: TGTGCCAGCAGCTACGGGACAGGTCGAGGCTACACCTTC. It encodes CASSYGTGRGYTF.

The chain employs TRBV11-2 and TRBJ1-2; D is perhaps TRBD1 (6 bases). Trimming shortened V by 5 bases and J by 5 bases, and 15 bases separated the two germline ends. CDR1 is SGHAT and CDR2 is FQNNGV in the germline V gene. The CDR3 runs 14 residues. The CDR3 nucleotides are TGTGCCAGCAGCCGACAGGCAAATACTTATGGCTACACCTTC. Encoded protein: CASSRQANTYGYTF.

This rearrangement joins TRBV28 to TRBJ1-1, with 9 positions matching TRBD1. CDR1 is MDHEN, CDR2 SYDVKM, per germline. The CDR3 covers 18 residues. With 4 bases clipped from V and 3 bases from J, the junction kept 15 bases outside the gene matches. Written as DNA, the CDR3 is TGTGCCAGCAGTTCCGGCTGGGACAGGGTGCATTGGGACACTGAAGCTTTCTTT. Translation gives CASSSGWDRVHWDTEAFF.

The V call is TRBV12-3 or TRBV12-4, the J call TRBJ2-1; perhaps TRBD2 as D (6 bases). V was pared by 5 bases and J by 9 bases, with 11 bases between. CDR3 length equals 12 residues. The CDR3 loop reads CASSRRETEQFF. CDR3 DNA: TGTGCCAGCAGTCGGAGGGAGACTGAGCAGTTCTTC.

The chain joins TRBV13 to TRBJ1-2; a weak D match, TRBD1 (6 bases). The CDR3 totals 15 residues. Trimming removed 5 bases at V and 3 bases at J, with 16 bases between. Germline CDR1 reads PRHDT; CDR2 reads FYEKMQ (reference sequence). CDR3 nucleotides: TGTGCCAGCAGCCCCCGGACACAGGGTTACTATGGCTACACCTTC. This translates into CASSPRTQGYYGYTF.

The rearrangement links TRBV6-2 or TRBV6-3 to TRBJ1-5; 7 nucleotides match TRBD1. Germline V lookup: CDR1 MNHEY, CDR2 SVGEGT. With 4 bases clipped from V and 7 bases from J, the junction kept 7 bases outside the gene matches. There are 14 residues in the CDR3. CDR3 bases: TGTGCCAGCAGTTCCGACAGGGATGAACAGCCCCAGCATTTT. Translation gives CASSSDRDEQPQHF.

The gene calls are TRBV11-2 and TRBJ1-4, with D maybe TRBD1 (5 bases). Germline V gene lookup returns CDR1 SGHAT and CDR2 FQNNGV. The CDR3 has 15 amino acids. V was shortened by 5 bases and J by 0 bases, with 10 bases between the two germline ends. The CDR3 nucleotides are TGTGCCAGCAGCGGCGGGGGGACAACTAATGAAAAACTGTTTTTT. Residues: CASSGGGTTNEKLFF.

V and J are TRBV7-9 and TRBJ1-1, with 9 bases matching TRBD1. J lost 3 bases, V lost 6 bases, and 5 bases had no gene match. CDR1 and CDR2 from the germline V gene are SEHNR and FQNEAQ (reference sequence). The CDR3 runs 14 residues. The CDR3 region has the DNA TGTGCCAGCAGACTCCGGGACAGGGACACTGAAGCTTTCTTT. Translation: CASRLRDRDTEAFF.

The chain carries TRBV28 and TRBJ1-1; D possibly corresponds to TRBD1 (6 bases). Germline V gene data show CDR1 as MDHEN and CDR2 as SYDVKM. Trimming took 6 bases from V and 3 from J, leaving 14 bases between them. This CDR3 region has 14 residues. CDR3: CASSGEGQYTEAFF. DNA for the CDR3: TGTGCCAGCAGCGGGGAGGGACAATACACTGAAGCTTTCTTT.